Following are 20 T cell receptor beta chains from one sample sequenced in a study of cytomegalovirus exposure and HLA in healthy donors (dated by TCRdb to the late 2010s). The protocol used for the library was the immunoSEQ multiplex PCR assay. The multiplex PCR relied on a mix of 60 forward primers for TCR Vbeta segments and 13 reverse primers for TCR Jbeta segments. Drawn from immuneACCESS, this table holds only the in-frame rearrangements with V and J called that TCRdb kept. Clones are partly lost; checked studies trace under half to an unresolved V gene and leave the rest unexplained. A total of about 160,000 clones appear in this sample, over 70% of them only once. Approximately 1.3% of the sample rests with the top ten. Specimen: PBMCs. The receptor set was obtained from a middle-aged man in good health and CMV-seropositive.

The rearrangement links TRBV28 to TRBJ1-1, with D unclear. The CDR3 runs to 12 residues. The germline gives CDR1 MDHEN, CDR2 SYDVKM. Between the trimmed V and J ends, which lost 5 bases and 5 bases, there was a span of 9 bases. This CDR3 reads CASSPIRTEAFF. CDR3 in DNA: TGTGCCAGCAGTCCGATCCGGACTGAAGCTTTCTTT.

The rearrangement links TRBV5-1 to TRBJ2-6; 7 positions match TRBD2. V gave up 7 bases and J gave up 0 bases; unmatched junction bases: 7. The V gene's germline CDR1 is SGHRS and CDR2 YFSETQ. The CDR3 covers 16 residues. CDR3 sequence reads: CASEPSGNSGANVLTF. The CDR3 DNA reads TGCGCCAGCGAACCTAGCGGAAACTCTGGGGCCAACGTCCTGACTTTC.

This clone has just a few counts. The chain has TRBV20-1 and TRBJ2-7, with TRBD1 matching over 9 bases. Losses at the gene ends were 5 bases for V and 6 bases for J; bases not matched to a gene: 2. CDR1 DFQATT and CDR2 SNEGSKA come from the germline V gene (reference sequence). The CDR3 has 11 amino acids. The CDR3 region is CSAYRGREQYF. The CDR3 bases are TGCAGTGCTTACAGGGGGCGCGAGCAGTACTTC.

The chain combines TRBV10-3 with TRBJ1-1; D not resolved. The CDR3 contains 12 residues. V dropped 1 base and J dropped 5 bases, with 5 bases sitting between them. Germline V gene sequence: CDR1 ENHRY, CDR2 SYGVKD. The CDR3 spells CAISEFTTEAFF. DNA of the CDR3: TGTGCCATCAGTGAGTTTACTACTGAAGCTTTCTTT.

The rearrangement uses TRBV28 and TRBJ1-3; D perhaps matches TRBD1 (5 bases). The CDR3 covers 16 residues. Germline V gives CDR1 MDHEN, CDR2 SYDVKM. The germline V and J ends were trimmed by 6 bases and 2 bases, with 17 bases remaining between them. The CDR3 sequence is CASSSPRGGAGNTIYF. CDR3 DNA sequence: TGTGCCAGCAGCTCCCCACGGGGGGGGGCTGGAAACACCATATATTTT.

The chain carries TRBV2 and TRBJ2-7; 10 bases map to TRBD1. J gave up 6 bases and V 8 bases, and 4 bases lay outside the gene matches. The CDR3 is 12 amino acids. CDR1 and CDR2 from the germline V gene are SNHLY and FYNNEI. CDR3 DNA sequence: TGTGCCAGCCGGGACAGGGGAGGCGAGCAGTACTTC. It translates to CASRDRGGEQYF.

The chain recombines TRBV29-1 with TRBJ1-2; D gene ambiguous. From germline, CDR1 is SQVTM and CDR2 ANQGSEA. This CDR3 region has 12 residues. The V and J ends lost 8 bases and 4 bases respectively, with 14 bases between them. DNA for the CDR3: TGCAGCTTTGGAGGAGACTTCTATGGCTACACCTTC. Translation: CSFGGDFYGYTF.

The V gene is TRBV21-1, the J gene TRBJ1-1. TRBV21-1 is a pseudogene. This CDR3 contains 14 residues. The CDR3 reads CASSKRVRVSEAFF. CDR3 DNA: TGTGCCAGCAGTAAAAGGGTGAGGGTCTCTGAAGCTTTCTTT.

The V and J genes are TRBV6-5 and TRBJ2-5; possibly TRBD1 for D (5 bases). V shed 2 bases and J shed 1 base, with 5 bases lying between them. The CDR3 totals 13 residues. Germline-derived CDR1 and CDR2 are MNHEY and SVGAGI. The CDR3: CASSYRGQETQYF. The CDR3 nucleotides are TGTGCCAGCAGTTACAGGGGCCAAGAGACCCAGTACTTC.

This clone occurred a few times. The chain links TRBV6-5 to TRBJ2-7; TRBD2 aligns across 7 bases. The V gene's germline CDR1 is MNHEY and CDR2 SVGAGI. Trimming cost V 0 bases and J 2 bases; bases outside gene matches: 4. The CDR3 extends over 15 amino acids. CDR3 nucleotides: TGTGCCAGCAGTTACTCGGCTAGCGGTCCCTACGAGCAGTACTTC. It is translated as CASSYSASGPYEQYF.

The chain carries TRBV5-1 and TRBJ2-5; TRBD2 matches 12 bases. The J call may be incorrect, as the DNA end agrees better with TRBJ2-7. The CDR3 contains 16 residues. The germline V gene has CDR1 SGHRS and CDR2 YFSETQ. Here the CDR3 DNA reads TGCGCCAGCAGCACACCTAGCGGGAGGGCCATCAACGAGCAGTACTTC. Translated: CASSTPSGRAINEQYF.

The chain is built from TRBV11-2 and TRBJ2-3; 9 bases match TRBD2. V shed 5 bases and J 3 bases; nucleotides not matched to a gene: 15. The CDR3 loop spans 18 amino acids. Germline CDR1 is SGHAT and CDR2 is FQNNGV. The CDR3 spells CASSPAASGILVTDTQYF. CDR3 coding DNA: TGTGCCAGCAGCCCAGCGGCTAGCGGGATACTGGTGACAGATACGCAGTATTTT. Full variable domain (remainder filled in from reference TRBV11-2 and TRBJ2-3): EAGVAQSPRYKIIEKRQSVAFWCNPISGHATLYWYQQILGQGPKLLIQFQNNGVVDDSQLPKDRFSAERLKGVDSTLKIQPAKLEDSAVYLCASSPAASGILVTDTQYFGPGTRLTVL.

Here the CDR3 reads CASSGSGGTDTQYF. DNA for the CDR3: TGTGCCAGCAGTGGGAGCGGGGGCACAGATACGCAGTATTTT. The V and J genes are TRBV27 and TRBJ2-3, with 7 bases that match TRBD2. Per germline, CDR1 MNHEY and CDR2 SMNVEV (reference sequence). J gave up 1 base and V 5 bases, and 3 bases lay outside the gene matches. The CDR3 sequence is 14 residues long.

V is TRBV5-6 and J is TRBJ2-7, with unresolved D. The germline V gene encodes CDR1 SGHDT and CDR2 YYEEEE. The CDR3 is 11 amino acids. Trimming left V 3 bases short and J 5 bases short, with 6 bases between. The CDR3 nucleotides are TGTGCCAGCAGCTCCCAAAACGAGCAGTACTTC. This sequence encodes CASSSQNEQYF.

This rearrangement joins TRBV21-1 to TRBJ1-5. TRBV21-1 is labeled a pseudogene. The CDR3 runs to 17 residues. The CDR3 DNA is TGTGCCAGCAGCAGGCGCAAAGGTAGGGAGGGAGGTCAGCCCCAGCATTTT. It yields the protein CASSRRKGREGGQPQHF.

This clone was detected only once. V usage is TRBV7-3 and J usage is TRBJ2-1; TRBD2 agrees at 11 bases. The CDR3 runs 15 residues. Germline V gene lookup returns CDR1 SGHTA and CDR2 FQGTGA. Trimming cost V 3 bases and J 3 bases; bases outside gene matches: 1. The CDR3 loop is CASSFGTSGYNEQFF. DNA for the CDR3: TGTGCCAGCAGCTTCGGGACTAGCGGCTACAATGAGCAGTTCTTC.

CDR3 in amino acids: CASSEETGDNQPQHF. The DNA for the CDR3 is TGTGCCAGCAGTGAAGAGACAGGGGACAATCAGCCCCAGCATTTT. This chain joins TRBV2 and TRBJ1-5, with 8 nucleotides matching TRBD1. The length of the CDR3 is 15 residues. Germline trimming cut 1 base from V and 3 bases from J; bases unmatched to any gene: 2. Germline V gene lookup returns CDR1 SNHLY and CDR2 FYNNEI. Drawing the rest from reference TRBV2 and TRBJ1-5, the complete variable domain is EPEVTQTPSHQVTQMGQEVILRCVPISNHLYFYWYRQILGQKVEFLVSFYNNEISEKSEIFDDQFSVERPDGSNFTLKIRSTKLEDSAMYFCASSEETGDNQPQHFGDGTRLSIL.

The chain combines TRBV14 with TRBJ1-1; possibly TRBD1 for D (6 bases). The CDR3 spans 14 residues. V lost 2 bases to trimming and J lost 6 bases, with 13 bases between them. CDR1 and CDR2 from the germline V gene are SGHDN and FVKESK. As DNA, the CDR3 is TGTGCCAGCAGCCAAACAGGGTTGTTCGCTGAAGCTTTCTTT. This gives the protein CASSQTGLFAEAFF.

The chain combines TRBV28 with TRBJ2-7, with TRBD2 matching 9 bases. Germline V CDR1 and CDR2: MDHEN, SYDVKM. Trimming removed 6 bases from V and 4 bases from J; junction bases left unmatched: 10. CDR3 length: 15 amino acids. For the CDR3, the DNA is TGTGCCAGCAGCTCCCTTAGCGGGGGAGCTTACGAGCAGTACTTC. Its translation is CASSSLSGGAYEQYF. The full variable domain, its missing parts supplied by reference TRBV28 and TRBJ2-7, is DVKVTQSSRYLVKRTGEKVFLECVQDMDHENMFWYRQDPGLGLRLIYFSYDVKMKEKGDIPEGYSVSREKKERFSLILESASTNQTSMYLCASSSLSGGAYEQYFGPGTRLTVT.

This clone turned up a few times. J is TRBJ2-5 and V is TRBV5-1; no definite D call. This CDR3 region has 13 residues. V lost 5 bases and J 1 base, leaving 9 bases between the germline ends. CDR1 and CDR2 (germline): SGHRS, YFSETQ. The CDR3 loop is CASRVAPQETQYF. CDR3 bases: TGCGCCAGCAGGGTGGCACCCCAAGAGACCCAGTACTTC.